This T cell receptor (beta chain) was retrieved from a study of patients and donors after allogeneic stem cell transplantation. This clonotype appeared many times. TCRdb ran MiXCR on the RT-PCR reads and lists one entry per CDR3 protein. Of more than 75,000 distinct CDR3 sequences in the sample, roughly 5.2% were seen once. The CDR3 covers 15 residues. The germline V gene encodes CDR1 DFQATT and CDR2 SNEGSKA (reference sequence). V lost 3 bases and J lost 6, with 20 bases in between. What was sequenced was blood, either unsorted or a sorted T cell fraction (not recorded which). The source of this sequence is a human donor who was either an allogeneic HSCT recipient or a stem cell or donor lymphocyte infusion donor (not recorded which). It is not recorded whose cells these are; they may come from a transplant donor. The chain couples TRBV20-1 to TRBJ1-2; D is ambiguous. The CDR3 nucleotides read TGCAGTGCTAGTGGAGACCGTGGTGGGGTGGATGGCTACACCTTC. This sequence encodes CSASGDRGGVDGYTF.